This record covers a single T cell receptor beta chain. This sample was taken from a study of tumor-infiltrating lymphocytes in oesophageal squamous cell carcinoma. One entry per CDR3 protein results from TCRdb running MiXCR on the PCR reads. The sample records roughly 16,000 distinct CDR3 sequences, less than 50% being singletons. The CDR3 consists of 13 residues. V dropped 10 bases and J dropped 13 bases, with 25 bases sitting between them. Looked up from germline, CDR1 is MNHNS and CDR2 is SASEGT. The chain couples TRBV6-1 to TRBJ2-5, with D possibly matching TRBD1 (6 bases). The clonotype originates from a female donor with esophageal squamous cell carcinoma. Sequencing was performed on normal esophageal tissue next to the tumor. CDR3 in DNA: TGTGCCACCCCAATACAGGGAACCGGGGAGCTGTACTTC. Encoded protein: CATPIQGTGELYF.